These 5 T cell receptor beta chains share one sample of origin, sequenced in a study of shared clonotypes between healthy human individuals. The naive CD8 subset, CD45RO-negative cells positively selected for CCR7, excluded terminally differentiated effector memory CD45RA+ cells. Clones were read by immunoSEQ multiplex PCR, and TCRdb kept only the in-frame ones, dropping some. Of 1.5 million to 2.5 million clones listed, over 85% were seen once; the top ten hold approximately 1%. Material: naive CD8+ T cells sorted from blood. Receptors were obtained from a man between 18 and 35 years old in good health.

The chain recombines TRBV28 with TRBJ2-3; no firm D call. This CDR3 region has 12 residues. Deletions cut 1 base from V and 4 bases from J, with 3 bases between. The V gene's germline CDR1 is MDHEN and CDR2 SYDVKM. In nucleotides, the CDR3 is TGTGCCAGCAGTTTATATCCAGATACGCAGTATTTT. Translating gives CASSLYPDTQYF.

The chain is built from TRBV7-2 and TRBJ1-6; unclear D gene. CDR3 size: 14 residues. Germline V gives CDR1 SGHTA, CDR2 FQGNSA. The ends were cut back, 5 bases at V and 10 bases at J, with 15 bases in the middle. The CDR3 nucleotides read TGTGCCAGCAGCCTTACAGAAGCTGGATCACCCCTCCACTTT. It yields the protein CASSLTEAGSPLHF.

The chain joins TRBV28 to TRBJ2-7; 9 nucleotides match TRBD1. The CDR3 is 15 residues long. Germline trimming cut 5 bases from V and 1 base from J; bases unmatched to any gene: 6. Germline CDR1 MDHEN, CDR2 SYDVKM. CDR3 sequence (DNA): TGTGCCAGCAGTGGTGGACAGGGGTTATCCTACGAGCAGTACTTC. Translated, it gives CASSGGQGLSYEQYF. The full variable domain, completed using reference TRBV28 and TRBJ2-7, is DVKVTQSSRYLVKRTGEKVFLECVQDMDHENMFWYRQDPGLGLRLIYFSYDVKMKEKGDIPEGYSVSREKKERFSLILESASTNQTSMYLCASSGGQGLSYEQYFGPGTRLTVT.

V and J are TRBV7-9 and TRBJ2-2, with a possible D match to TRBD1 (6 bases). Trimming shortened V by 5 bases and J by 0 bases, and 10 bases separated the two germline ends. The CDR3 is 15 residues long. Germline CDR1 and CDR2: SEHNR and FQNEAQ (reference sequence). The CDR3 bases are TGTGCCAGCAGCACAGGGTCTCCGAACACCGGGGAGCTGTTTTTT. Translated, it gives CASSTGSPNTGELFF. The full variable domain, its missing parts supplied by reference TRBV7-9 and TRBJ2-2, is DTGVSQNPRHKITKRGQNVTFRCDPISEHNRLYWYRQTLGQGPEFLTYFQNEAQLEKSRLLSDRFSAERPKGSFSTLEIQRTEQGDSAMYLCASSTGSPNTGELFFGEGSRLTVL.

CDR3 amino acids: CASTANTEAFF. Here the CDR3 DNA reads TGTGCCAGTACCGCCAACACTGAAGCTTTCTTT. V gene TRBV7-9 combines with J gene TRBJ1-1; D is undetermined. V was trimmed by 9 bases and J by 2 bases, leaving 7 bases between them. The CDR3 consists of 11 residues. Germline CDR1 SEHNR, CDR2 FQNEAQ (reference sequence). Drawing the rest from reference TRBV7-9 and TRBJ1-1, the complete variable domain is DTGVSQNPRHKITKRGQNVTFRCDPISEHNRLYWYRQTLGQGPEFLTYFQNEAQLEKSRLLSDRFSAERPKGSFSTLEIQRTEQGDSAMYLCASTANTEAFFGQGTRLTVV.